This T cell receptor beta chain was identified in a study of beta chain features in type 1 diabetes. Study information: The number of sorted cells examined across all samples was around 110 million.

Expressed TCRB transcripts were sequenced because the entire RNA isolate underwent reverse transcription. Regulatory, naive and central memory T cell samples averaged around 3.9 million reads. The data were produced by immunoSEQ multiplex PCR, yet TCRdb's version contains in-frame clones alone and is incomplete. The sample includes about 330,000 clones, approximately 10% seen only once; the top ten take just over 0.015%. Sorting that relied on CD45RO/CCR7/CD25/CD127/CD95/CD27 yielded CD4+ naive, central memory, regulatory and stem cell-like memory cells. This clone was seen a handful of times. This CDR3 is built from 14 residues. Trimming removed 0 bases at V and 6 bases at J, with 12 bases between. Germline V gene data show CDR1 as SGHTA and CDR2 as FQGNSA.

The chain employs TRBV7-2 and TRBJ2-7; D is possibly TRBD2 (5 bases). The origin of this receptor is a woman younger than 45 in good health. Sequencing was carried out using naive CD4+ T cells from blood. The CDR3 protein is CASSLASVAFEQYF. The CDR3 nucleotides are TGTGCCAGCAGCTTAGCTAGCGTGGCGTTCGAGCAGTACTTC.